This is a list of T cell receptor beta chains from one sample in a study of cytomegalovirus exposure and HLA in healthy donors. Produced via immunoSEQ multiplex PCR; TCRdb's table is partial and in-frame only. The sample's table shows about 110,000 clones. Sequenced sample: PBMCs. The receptors were sampled from a man between 50 and 59 years old in good health and CMV-seronegative. Each CDR3 is given with its conserved first and last residue. The D gene is left open where the match is weak.

j_gene: TRBJ2-3; len: 11; v_gene: TRBV19; d_gene: NA; CDR3nt: TGTGCCAGTAGTACCAAGGCGGCGCAGTATTTT; CDR3aa: CASSTKAAQYF
j_gene: TRBJ1-1; len: 14; v_gene: TRBV5-6; d_gene: NA; CDR3nt: TGTGCCAGCACCGTGGACAGAACTAACACTGAAGCTTTCTTT; CDR3aa: CASTVDRTNTEAFF
j_gene: TRBJ2-1; len: 16; v_gene: TRBV9; d_gene: TRBD1; CDR3nt: TGTGCCAGCAGCCCTTCCGGACAGGGGTCAGTCAATGAGCAGTTCTTC; CDR3aa: CASSPSGQGSVNEQFF
j_gene: TRBJ2-7; len: 14; v_gene: TRBV13; d_gene: TRBD1; CDR3nt: TGTGCCAGCAGCTCGCCGGGACAGGCGAACGAGCAGTACTTC; CDR3aa: CASSSPGQANEQYF
j_gene: TRBJ2-7; len: 14; v_gene: TRBV5-4; d_gene: NA; CDR3nt: TGTGCCAGCAGCTTGTGGCAGGGCACCTACGAGCAGTACTTC; CDR3aa: CASSLWQGTYEQYF
j_gene: TRBJ1-1; len: 12; v_gene: TRBV11-2; d_gene: NA; CDR3nt: TGTGCCAGCAGCTTAGATCATGCTGAAGCTTTCTTT; CDR3aa: CASSLDHAEAFF
j_gene: TRBJ1-5; len: 14; v_gene: TRBV5-5; d_gene: TRBD1; CDR3nt: TGTGCCAGCAGCTCGGGACAGGGGGCCCAGCCCCAGCATTTT; CDR3aa: CASSSGQGAQPQHF
j_gene: TRBJ2-2; len: 16; v_gene: TRBV4-1; d_gene: TRBD1; CDR3nt: TGCGCCAGCAGCCAACCCCGGACAGGGAAGGCCGGGGAGCTGTTTTTT; CDR3aa: CASSQPRTGKAGELFF
j_gene: TRBJ2-2; len: 19; v_gene: TRBV4-2; d_gene: TRBD2; CDR3nt: TGTGCCAGCAGCCGGGGCTCGGCCGCTAGCGGGGGCATGAACGGGGAGCTGTTTTTT; CDR3aa: CASSRGSAASGGMNGELFF
j_gene: TRBJ1-1; len: 17; v_gene: TRBV4-3; d_gene: TRBD1; CDR3nt: TGCGCCAGCAGCCAGAGAGGAGGGGGACAGTCTGACTCTGAAGCTTTCTTT; CDR3aa: CASSQRGGGQSDSEAFF
j_gene: TRBJ2-5; len: 15; v_gene: TRBV5-6; d_gene: TRBD1; CDR3nt: TGTGCCAGCAGTTCGACAGGGGGCAATAGAGAGACCCAGTACTTC; CDR3aa: CASSSTGGNRETQYF
j_gene: TRBJ1-1; len: 14; v_gene: TRBV29-1; d_gene: NA; CDR3nt: TGCAGCGTTGAAGTGCGGCCCAGGAACACTGAAGCTTTCTTT; CDR3aa: CSVEVRPRNTEAFF
j_gene: TRBJ2-1; len: 15; v_gene: TRBV5-1; d_gene: NA; CDR3nt: TGCGCCAGCATGGTTGGGGGGAGTTTGTACAATGAGCAGTTCTTC; CDR3aa: CASMVGGSLYNEQFF
j_gene: TRBJ1-1; len: 16; v_gene: TRBV5-8; d_gene: NA; CDR3nt: TGTGCCAGCAGCTTCACTGACGGGGGGATAAACACTGAAGCTTTCTTT; CDR3aa: CASSFTDGGINTEAFF
j_gene: TRBJ1-2; len: 13; v_gene: TRBV27; d_gene: TRBD1; CDR3nt: TGTGCCAGCAGTATCGACAGGGCGGTTGGCTACACCTTC; CDR3aa: CASSIDRAVGYTF
j_gene: TRBJ1-3; len: 16; v_gene: TRBV18; d_gene: TRBD1; CDR3nt: TGTGCCAGCTCAACCTCCGGGACAGAAACTGGAAACACCATATATTTT; CDR3aa: CASSTSGTETGNTIYF
j_gene: TRBJ1-5; len: 16; v_gene: TRBV18; d_gene: TRBD1; CDR3nt: TGTGCCAGCTCACCGAGCGCAGGGGGCGTCCAGAGTCCCCAGCATTTT; CDR3aa: CASSPSAGGVQSPQHF
j_gene: TRBJ2-7; len: 11; v_gene: TRBV5-8; d_gene: NA; CDR3nt: TGTGCCAGCAGCTTGGGAGCCCAGCAGTACTTC; CDR3aa: CASSLGAQQYF
j_gene: TRBJ2-7; len: 16; v_gene: TRBV7-2; d_gene: TRBD2; CDR3nt: TGTGCCAGCAGCCCACTGGGACTAGCGGGAGGGTTAAAGCAGTACTTC; CDR3aa: CASSPLGLAGGLKQYF
j_gene: TRBJ2-7; len: 15; v_gene: TRBV19; d_gene: NA; CDR3nt: TGTGCCAGTAGTACCCAGGGGCTTAACAGGAACGAGCAGTACTTC; CDR3aa: CASSTQGLNRNEQYF
j_gene: TRBJ2-5; len: 13; v_gene: TRBV29-1; d_gene: TRBD1; CDR3nt: TGCAGCGTTGAAGTAGGACAGGGGGAGACCCAGTACTTC; CDR3aa: CSVEVGQGETQYF
j_gene: TRBJ1-5; len: 14; v_gene: TRBV5-8; d_gene: TRBD1; CDR3nt: TGTGCCAGCAGTCCAAGGACAGGCAAACAGCCCCAGCATTTT; CDR3aa: CASSPRTGKQPQHF
j_gene: TRBJ1-1; len: 16; v_gene: TRBV19; d_gene: NA; CDR3nt: TGTGCCAGTAGCCTCGGAATGGACTTCGTTTATACTGAAGCTTTCTTT; CDR3aa: CASSLGMDFVYTEAFF
j_gene: TRBJ2-3; len: 17; v_gene: TRBV5-1; d_gene: TRBD2; CDR3nt: TGCGCCAGCAGCCTTGCCTGGGCGCGGGGGGCTACAGATACGCAGTATTTT; CDR3aa: CASSLAWARGATDTQYF
j_gene: TRBJ2-7; len: 14; v_gene: TRBV2; d_gene: TRBD2; CDR3nt: TGTGCCAGCAGTGATACCCCTCGCGGGGGCGAGCAGTACTTC; CDR3aa: CASSDTPRGGEQYF
j_gene: TRBJ2-5; len: 16; v_gene: TRBV7-9; d_gene: NA; CDR3nt: TGTGCCAGCAGCTTAGCTTCGGCGGGTTCCCAAGAGACCCAGTACTTC; CDR3aa: CASSLASAGSQETQYF
j_gene: TRBJ2-1; len: 14; v_gene: TRBV7-8; d_gene: NA; CDR3nt: TGTGCCAGCAGCTTAGTGCCGGAGAGCGATGAGCAGTTCTTC; CDR3aa: CASSLVPESDEQFF
j_gene: TRBJ1-1; len: 13; v_gene: TRBV30; d_gene: NA; CDR3nt: TGTGCCTGGAGTAGGGGCTTGAACACTGAAGCTTTCTTT; CDR3aa: CAWSRGLNTEAFF
j_gene: TRBJ1-2; len: 18; v_gene: TRBV27; d_gene: TRBD1; CDR3nt: TGTGCCAGCAGTATACACTTCGGGACAGGGGATTCAAACTATGGCTACACCTTC; CDR3aa: CASSIHFGTGDSNYGYTF
j_gene: TRBJ2-6; len: 13; v_gene: TRBV7-2; d_gene: NA; CDR3nt: TGTGCCAGCAGCCAATCTGGGGCCAACGTCCTGACTTTC; CDR3aa: CASSQSGANVLTF
j_gene: TRBJ2-5; len: 13; v_gene: TRBV10-3; d_gene: NA; CDR3nt: TGTGCCATCAGTGAGTCGTTTAAAGAGACCCAGTACTTC; CDR3aa: CAISESFKETQYF
j_gene: TRBJ2-1; len: 15; v_gene: TRBV7-2; d_gene: NA; CDR3nt: TGTGCCAGCAGCTTAGAAGGGCAGGGGTACAATGAGCAGTTCTTC; CDR3aa: CASSLEGQGYNEQFF
j_gene: TRBJ1-1; len: 14; v_gene: TRBV28; d_gene: TRBD1; CDR3nt: TGTGCCAGCAGTACGCCGGGACAGGGGGTGAGGGCTTTCTTT; CDR3aa: CASSTPGQGVRAFF
j_gene: TRBJ2-7; len: 14; v_gene: TRBV7-9; d_gene: TRBD1; CDR3nt: TGTGCCAGCAGCTTGGGACAGGGGATCTACGAGCAGTACTTC; CDR3aa: CASSLGQGIYEQYF
j_gene: TRBJ2-5; len: 14; v_gene: TRBV2; d_gene: NA; CDR3nt: TGTGCCAGCGGGCGGGATAGGACCCAAGAGACCCAGTACTTC; CDR3aa: CASGRDRTQETQYF
j_gene: TRBJ1-5; len: 13; v_gene: TRBV7-4; d_gene: TRBD1; CDR3nt: TGTGCCAGCAGCCGACAGGGAGCTCAGCCCCAGCATTTT; CDR3aa: CASSRQGAQPQHF
j_gene: TRBJ2-5; len: 15; v_gene: TRBV30; d_gene: TRBD2; CDR3nt: TGTGCCTGGGGACTAGCGGGTGGCATACAAGAGACCCAGTACTTC; CDR3aa: CAWGLAGGIQETQYF
j_gene: TRBJ1-1; len: 13; v_gene: TRBV19; d_gene: NA; CDR3nt: TGTGCCAGTAGTATGTCCTACAGGGTGGAAGCTTTCTTT; CDR3aa: CASSMSYRVEAFF
j_gene: TRBJ2-5; len: 13; v_gene: TRBV15; d_gene: NA; CDR3nt: TGTGCCACCAGCCGGGGCCGGGGGGAGACCCAGTACTTC; CDR3aa: CATSRGRGETQYF
j_gene: TRBJ2-7; len: 14; v_gene: TRBV6-6; d_gene: TRBD2; CDR3nt: TGTGCCAGCAGTTCGAGTGGGAGGGCCTACGAGCAGTACTTC; CDR3aa: CASSSSGRAYEQYF
j_gene: TRBJ2-1; len: 16; v_gene: TRBV18; d_gene: TRBD2; CDR3nt: TGTGCCAGCTCACTCCAACTAGCGGGAGAAGGGAATGAGCAGTTCTTC; CDR3aa: CASSLQLAGEGNEQFF
j_gene: TRBJ2-7; len: 14; v_gene: TRBV7-8; d_gene: TRBD2; CDR3nt: TGTGCCAGCAGCTTACAGCGGGAGACCTACGAGCAGTACTTC; CDR3aa: CASSLQRETYEQYF
j_gene: TRBJ1-6; len: 15; v_gene: TRBV14; d_gene: TRBD1; CDR3nt: TGTGCCAGCAGCCCCGAAGGGGGCGTGAATTCACCCCTCCACTTT; CDR3aa: CASSPEGGVNSPLHF